Listed below are T cell receptor beta chains from one sample, sequenced in a study of blood T cell repertoires in COVID-19. Here immunoSEQ multiplex PCR was the method, and the copy in TCRdb shows in-frame clones only, minus some. In the table there are some 180,000 clones, 80% of which are singletons. The material sequenced was PBMCs or T cells enriched from blood (not recorded which). The receptors shown here come from a man in his sixties who had been exposed to COVID-19. Both conserved end residues are part of each CDR3. A D gene is named only where the DNA matches it firmly.

TRBV10-3,-,TRBJ1-1,CAISDRSSTEAFF,TGTGCCATCAGTGATCGGTCCTCCACTGAAGCTTTCTTT
TRBV5-1,-,TRBJ1-2,CASTETGTYYGYTF,TGCGCCAGCACCGAAACAGGAACCTACTATGGCTACACCTTC
TRBV6-2/TRBV6-3,-,TRBJ1-2,CASSTVPIYGYTF,TGTGCCAGCAGTACAGTCCCCATCTATGGCTACACCTTC
TRBV28,-,TRBJ1-2,CASSGDRFYGYTF,TGTGCCAGCAGCGGAGACAGGTTCTATGGCTACACCTTC
TRBV5-6,-,TRBJ2-2,CASSFTYTGELFF,TGTGCCAGCAGCTTTACATACACCGGGGAGCTGTTTTTT
TRBV24-1,-,TRBJ1-1,CATRGSGGKTEAFF,TGTGCCACCAGAGGGTCGGGGGGGAAGACTGAAGCTTTCTTT
TRBV7-2,TRBD2,TRBJ2-5,CASSLGAGGETQYF,TGTGCCAGCAGCTTAGGAGCGGGAGGGGAGACCCAGTACTTC
TRBV24-1,TRBD1,TRBJ1-5,CATSDRTGEHQPQHF,TGTGCCACCAGTGATAGGACAGGGGAGCATCAGCCCCAGCATTTT
TRBV19,-,TRBJ2-1,CATQRYGDNEQFF,TGTGCCACACAACGGTACGGGGACAATGAGCAGTTCTTC
TRBV28,-,TRBJ1-4,CASSLVTWNEKLFF,TGTGCCAGCAGTTTAGTCACATGGAATGAAAAACTGTTTTTT
TRBV5-5,-,TRBJ2-7,CASSWDNYEQYF,TGTGCCAGCAGCTGGGACAACTACGAGCAGTACTTC